One and the same sample provided the 13 T cell receptor beta chains below, sequenced in a study of blood T cell repertoires in COVID-19 (dated by TCRdb to 2018 to 2020). Libraries were constructed by the immunoSEQ multiplex PCR assay. TCRdb provides this immuneACCESS table in a form limited to in-frame rearrangements. Some clones are lacking; in checked studies, under half of them reflect an unresolved V gene, and why the rest are absent is not known. In this sample the table shows more than 200,000 clones, around 80% of which occur a single time. Approximately 30% of the sample is taken by the ten largest. Sequenced sample: peripheral blood. Receptor source: a man aged 35 to 55 with acute or convalescent COVID-19.

This chain joins TRBV19 and TRBJ2-1; 9 bases align to TRBD2. The length of the CDR3 is 14 residues. The V gene's germline CDR1 is LNHDA and CDR2 SQIVND (reference sequence). The V segment lost 7 bases and the J segment 8 bases; nucleotides outside the gene matches: 9. CDR3 sequence (DNA): TGTGCCAGTATCAACAGCGGGAGGTCGGATGAGCAGTTCTTC. Its protein is CASINSGRSDEQFF.

This chain links TRBV5-5 with TRBJ2-5; weak D call: TRBD1 (6 bases). The V end lost 6 bases, the J end lost 0 bases, and 18 bases lay between the germline ends. The CDR3 totals 16 residues. From germline, CDR1 is SGHKS and CDR2 YYEKEE (reference sequence). The CDR3 spells CASTSLTQGNQETQYF. DNA of the CDR3: TGTGCCAGCACCTCTTTGACCCAGGGGAACCAAGAGACCCAGTACTTC.

This rearrangement joins TRBV6-1 to TRBJ2-6, with D tentatively TRBD2 (5 bases). Trimming left V 3 bases short and J 2 bases short, with 8 bases between. Germline CDR1 MNHNS, CDR2 SASEGT. The CDR3 consists of 15 residues. The CDR3 DNA is TGTGCCAGCAGTGAGCGGGCGGCTGGGGCCAACGTCCTGACTTTC. Residues: CASSERAAGANVLTF.

The chain employs TRBV4-1 and TRBJ2-7; 10 bases are a match to TRBD2. The CDR3 is made up of 16 amino acids. The V segment lost 2 bases and the J segment 2 bases; nucleotides outside the gene matches: 6. Germline V gene sequence: CDR1 MGHRA, CDR2 YSYEKL. CDR3 coding DNA: TGCGCCAGCAGCCAAAGACTAGCGGGCACAACCTACGAGCAGTACTTC. This gives the protein CASSQRLAGTTYEQYF.

This rearrangement joins TRBV5-1 to TRBJ1-1; TRBD1 matches at 7 bases. The CDR3 is made up of 13 amino acids. Trimming at V came to 0 bases and at J to 10 bases, leaving 6 bases not matched to a gene. Germline CDR1 reads SGHRS; CDR2 reads YFSETQ. In DNA form, the CDR3 reads TGCGCCAGCAGCTTGGCCCAAGACAGGGTAGCTTTCTTT. Translating gives CASSLAQDRVAFF.

This clone was seen once. This sequence joins TRBV2 and TRBJ1-1, with unresolved D. The V end was cut by 4 bases, the J end by 0 bases, with 6 bases between. Germline V gene data show CDR1 as SNHLY and CDR2 as FYNNEI. The CDR3 is made up of 13 amino acids. CDR3 nucleotide sequence: TGTGCCAGCAGTGGACTGATGAACACTGAAGCTTTCTTT. Its translation is CASSGLMNTEAFF.

The chain couples TRBV7-9 to TRBJ2-3; 16 nucleotides align to TRBD2. This CDR3 spans 17 amino acids. CDR1 SEHNR and CDR2 FQNEAQ come from the germline V gene (reference sequence). V gave up 5 bases and J gave up 6 bases; unmatched junction bases: 8. As DNA, the CDR3 is TGTGCCAGCAGCAGGGGACTAGCGGGAGGGGACGTGGATACGCAGTATTTT. It specifies CASSRGLAGGDVDTQYF.

The chain uses TRBV6-6 and TRBJ1-6; 8 bases align to TRBD1. The ends lost 6 bases at V and 5 bases at J; junction bases unmatched: 3. The CDR3 loop spans 14 amino acids. In germline, CDR1 is MNHNY, CDR2 SVGAGI (reference sequence). The CDR3 loop is CASRSDRDNSPLHF. The DNA of the CDR3 is TGTGCCAGCAGATCGGACAGGGATAATTCACCCCTCCACTTT.

The rearrangement uses TRBV3-1 (or the pseudogene TRBV3-2) and TRBJ2-3, with 10 nucleotides matching TRBD2. V lost 0 bases and J lost 0; bases outside the gene matches: 9. The CDR3 has 19 residues. Germline V gene data show CDR1 as LGHDT and CDR2 as YNNKEL (reference sequence). The CDR3 DNA reads TGTGCCAGCAGCCAAGATTTGTCTCCAGCGGGAGGGAGCACAGATACGCAGTATTTT. Translation gives CASSQDLSPAGGSTDTQYF.

V is TRBV6-1 and J is TRBJ1-3; D is undetermined. V was clipped by 2 bases and J by 1 base, with 9 bases between them. CDR1 is MNHNS, CDR2 SASEGT, per germline. The CDR3 spans 15 residues. The CDR3 here is CASSEFPSSGNTIYF. The CDR3 DNA is TGTGCCAGCAGTGAATTCCCTAGTTCTGGAAACACCATATATTTT.

V and J are TRBV19 and TRBJ1-5; perhaps TRBD1 as D (5 bases). The germline V and J ends were trimmed by 9 bases and 3 bases, with 12 bases remaining between them. This CDR3 contains 13 residues. CDR1 is LNHDA and CDR2 is SQIVND in the germline V gene (reference sequence). In nucleotides, the CDR3 is TGTGCCAGCCGTGGACAAGTCAATCAGCCCCAGCATTTT. The encoded protein is CASRGQVNQPQHF.

V usage is TRBV5-1 and J usage is TRBJ2-5; 7 bases align to TRBD2. The junction had 13 bases not matched to a gene; V was cut back by 3 bases and J by 5 bases. Germline V CDR1 and CDR2: SGHRS, YFSETQ. This CDR3 spans 16 amino acids. CDR3 sequence: CASSSRVARGKETQYF. CDR3 DNA sequence: TGCGCCAGCAGCTCCCGGGTCGCGCGGGGGAAGGAGACCCAGTACTTC.

This chain joins TRBV3-1 (or the pseudogene TRBV3-2) and TRBJ1-2; 7 bases are shared with TRBD1. The germline V gene has CDR1 LGHDT and CDR2 YNNKEL (reference sequence). The CDR3 runs 16 residues. With 1 base clipped from V and 7 bases from J, the junction kept 12 bases outside the gene matches. CDR3 loop: CASSQASGGSYGGYTF. The CDR3 DNA sequence: TGTGCCAGCAGCCAAGCATCAGGGGGGAGTTATGGTGGCTACACCTTC.